This T cell receptor beta chain was obtained from a study of blood T cell repertoires in COVID-19. Overall study context: Whether acute or convalescent, the COVID-19 samples came from the United States, Italy and Spain. PBMCs, B-cell-depleted T cells, or T cells provided the cDNA or gDNA that made up the material.

This CDR3 contains 16 residues. Germline lookup yields CDR1 LNHDA and CDR2 SQIVND (reference sequence). V was clipped by 6 bases and J by 7 bases; unmatched bases: 9. Original processing notes: The authors estimated nucleated cell counts from reference gene primer amplification. The method was immunoSEQ multiplex PCR; TCRdb's version includes in-frame clones alone and lacks a portion of them. V and J calls and clone size follow that table, whereas D and trimming were derived from the DNA. The table shows around 160,000 clones, with around 80% occurring only once. Sequenced sample: peripheral blood. The chain couples TRBV19 to TRBJ2-1; TRBD2 matches at 13 bases. The clonotype originates from a woman of 80 years or more with acute or convalescent COVID-19. The DNA for the CDR3 is TGTGCCAGTAGGAATTACGGGACTAGCGGGAAGAATGAGCAGTTCTTC. It codes for CASRNYGTSGKNEQFF. Together with reference TRBV19 and TRBJ2-1, the CDR3 gives the full variable domain: DGGITQSPKYLFRKEGQNVTLSCEQNLNHDAMYWYRQDPGQGLRLIYYSQIVNDFQKGDIAEGYSVSREKKESFPLTVTSAQKNPTAFYLCASRNYGTSGKNEQFFGPGTRLTVL.